A single TCR beta chain is shown here with its context. In this sample, this clonotype turned up many times. Its specific antigen is unknown. Base qualities are not at hand, and no much larger clone is one base apart. This entry belongs to a study of T cells after yellow fever vaccination (dated 2019 in TCRdb). Study-wide context: Libraries from fractions with low cell numbers were prepared with the SMART-Seq v4 Ultra Low Input RNA kit. To follow T-cell clones before and after primary and booster YFV17D yellow fever vaccination, bulk TCR alpha and beta repertoires were sequenced over time. Blood was collected at multiple timepoints before and after primary and secondary immunization, and bulk PBMC replicates and cell subsets were isolated. The cohort comprised two healthy male donors, one aged 18 to 30 and one aged 30 to 40 years.

TCR cDNA was made using 5'RACE template switching, a step that added a universal primer site and unique molecular identifiers. cDNA synthesis was primed from both the TCR alpha and TCR beta constant segments. Library amplification used two PCR steps, and the second PCR step added sample barcodes and sequencing adapters. Sequencing of libraries was performed on Illumina HiSeq 2500 (2x100 bp) or NovaSeq (2x150 bp). The original pipeline was this. Reads were demultiplexed and collapsed into UMI consensus sequences with MIGEC, and V(D)J alignment was performed with MiXCR. Vaccine-responding clonotypes were identified with edgeR using replicate PBMC samples, with FDR below 0.01 and a log2 fold change above 5 up to day 15 being required. Each bulk clonotype was labeled CD4 or CD8 based on which sequenced repertoire, CD4 or CD8, contained the clonotype at higher abundance. TCRdb took the public reads, trimmed them with fastp at Q25, ran MiXCR for clone calling and kept in-frame beta chains. Each record represents a unique CDR3 protein, reported with the most common genes and DNA among its rows. The V and J calls were determined by TCRdb, not by the authors. This sample holds approximately 140,000 distinct CDR3 sequences; approximately 7.7% were observed only once. The top ten hold 0.73% of the sample.

The paper as a whole reports these results and caveats: Because the study included only a couple of donors, the extent to which the findings can be generalized is limited. The secondary T-cell response was weaker than the primary response but faster, peaking on day 5 instead of day 15. Computational filtering was required because FACS-sorted repertoires could contain abundant contaminating clonotypes from the bulk population. After the booster, most clones that had expanded after primary vaccination were detected again (over 95% of CD4 and under 90% of CD8), suggesting broad maintenance of memory. A small share of clonotypes was detected in both CD4 and CD8 compartments, with the overlap likely arising from convergent recombination.

Counted from cysteine to phenylalanine, this CDR3 has 14 amino acids. This entry keeps only the CDR3 DNA: 42 bases, framed from base 1. V loses 0 bases, J loses 2 bases, and the germline ends lie 10 bases apart. CDR1 DFQATT and CDR2 SNEGSKA are derived from the germline V gene (reference sequence). The treatment or condition label on this specimen signifies: live attenuated yellow fever vaccine strain. A standard Ficoll-Paque protocol was used to isolate PBMCs from peripheral blood. CD4 and CD8 T-cell fractions were isolated with Dynabeads CD4 and CD8 positive selection kits. RNA was extracted with TriZol from bulk PBMCs, CD4 and CD8 fractions, and dextramer-positive and dextramer-negative fractions.

This chain is built from TRBV20-1 and TRBJ2-5; the D segment might be TRBD1 or TRBD2, since each matches 5 bases. The sequencing here drew on CD4+ T cells sorted from PBMCs, taken 5 days after the yellow fever booster vaccination. The clonotype originates from a man between 25 and 39 years old who received the YFV17D yellow fever vaccine. The DNA is as follows: TGCAGTGCTAGAGATGGGACCACACAAGAGACCCAGTACTTC. This sequence encodes CSARDGTTQETQYF.